The 30 T cell receptor beta chains presented below share a single source sample, sequenced in a study of T cell responses to AZD1222 COVID-19 vaccine. Profiled with immunoSEQ multiplex PCR; TCRdb holds only in-frame clones, not every one. In the table there are just under 95,000 clones, 70% to 90% of which are singletons. Material: peripheral blood, obtained on day 0 of AZD1222 vaccination. These receptors all stem from an adult in good health.

The chain recombines TRBV7-8 with TRBJ2-2; TRBD2 aligns across 7 bases. The V gene end was trimmed by 4 bases and the J gene end by 0 bases; junction bases not matched to a gene: 5. Per germline, CDR1 SGHVS and CDR2 FQNEAQ. The CDR3 has 16 residues. The CDR3 bases are TGTGCCAGCAGCTCAATACTAGCGTCGAACACCGGGGAGCTGTTTTTT. Translation: CASSSILASNTGELFF.

The chain combines TRBV18 with TRBJ2-5; D possibly matches TRBD1 or TRBD2 (5 bases each). CDR1 and CDR2 (germline): KGHSH, LQKENI. The V end lost 3 bases, the J end lost 2 bases, and 10 bases lay between the germline ends. This CDR3 contains 14 residues. The CDR3 loop reads CASSPRDPQETQYF. The CDR3 DNA reads TGTGCCAGCTCACCCAGGGACCCGCAAGAGACCCAGTACTTC.

The rearrangement uses TRBV3-1 (or the pseudogene TRBV3-2) and TRBJ1-1; D unclear. Per the germline V gene, CDR1 is LGHDT and CDR2 is YNNKEL (reference sequence). With 1 base removed from V and 1 base from J, the gap between germline ends came to 13 bases. The CDR3 is 16 residues long. CDR3 region: CASSQGGLAANTEAFF. CDR3 DNA sequence: TGTGCCAGCAGCCAAGGTGGTCTAGCGGCGAACACTGAAGCTTTCTTT.

The V gene is TRBV15, the J gene TRBJ2-7; tentative D call: TRBD1 (5 bases). Germline assignment: CDR1 LNHNV and CDR2 YYDKDF (reference sequence). V gave up 0 bases and J gave up 0 bases, with 9 bases separating them. This CDR3 is built from 15 residues. The CDR3 protein is CATSRDGAPSYEQYF. The CDR3 DNA follows: TGTGCCACCAGCAGAGATGGGGCCCCCTCCTACGAGCAGTACTTC.

A few counts support this clone. The chain couples TRBV3-1 (or the pseudogene TRBV3-2) to TRBJ1-1; D not resolved. CDR1 is LGHDT and CDR2 is YNNKEL in the germline V gene (reference sequence). The CDR3 has 13 residues. V lost 0 bases and J lost 5, with 7 bases in between. The CDR3 coding sequence is TGTGCCAGCAGCCAAGAACGGACGACTGAAGCTTTCTTT. It specifies CASSQERTTEAFF.

This chain links TRBV5-1 with TRBJ1-2, with 8 bases that match TRBD1. J lost 6 bases, V lost 4 bases, and 11 bases had no gene match. This CDR3 is 15 amino acids long. From germline, CDR1 is SGHRS and CDR2 YFSETQ. CDR3 bases: TGCGCCAGCAGCCAAGGACAGGGAAGGAATAATGGCTACACCTTC. Protein product: CASSQGQGRNNGYTF. Full variable domain (outside the CDR3, taken from reference TRBV5-1 and TRBJ1-2): KAGVTQTPRYLIKTRGQQVTLSCSPISGHRSVSWYQQTPGQGLQFLFEYFSETQRNKGNFPGRFSGRQFSNSRSEMNVSTLELGDSALYLCASSQGQGRNNGYTFGSGTRLTVV.

V gene TRBV5-6 combines with J gene TRBJ1-4, with 7 bases matching TRBD1. CDR1 is SGHDT, CDR2 YYEEEE, per germline. The CDR3 is made up of 13 amino acids. Trimming cost V 2 bases and J 7 bases; bases outside gene matches: 2. The CDR3 coding sequence is TGTGCCAGCAGCTTTCAGGGGGGTGAAAAACTGTTTTTT. Translating gives CASSFQGGEKLFF.

In this sample, this clone turned up a few times. V gene TRBV11-2 combines with J gene TRBJ1-2; 8 nucleotides match TRBD1. With 5 bases clipped from V and 5 bases from J, the junction kept 4 bases outside the gene matches. The CDR3 length is 13 residues. CDR1 is SGHAT, CDR2 FQNNGV, per germline. The CDR3 DNA follows: TGTGCCAGCAGCGAGGACAGGGCGTATGGCTACACCTTC. It yields the protein CASSEDRAYGYTF.

The rearrangement joins TRBV7-6 to TRBJ2-4; perhaps TRBD1 as D (6 bases). CDR1 and CDR2 from the germline V gene are SGHVS and FNYEAQ. CDR3 size: 16 residues. With 5 bases removed from V and 4 bases from J, the gap between germline ends came to 18 bases. CDR3 in DNA: TGTGCCAGCAGCCCCTTAAGGGGGATAAGAAAAAACATTCAGTACTTC. It specifies CASSPLRGIRKNIQYF.

J is TRBJ2-7 and V is TRBV7-9, with TRBD2 as a possible D gene (7 bases). The CDR3 runs 14 residues. Germline assignment: CDR1 SEHNR and CDR2 FQNEAQ (reference sequence). V lost 5 bases to trimming and J lost 2 bases, with 13 bases between them. The CDR3 DNA reads as TGTGCCAGCAGCATCGGGCGGGGGCCCTACGAGCAGTACTTC. This sequence encodes CASSIGRGPYEQYF.

V is TRBV6-5 and J is TRBJ2-3; a weak D match, TRBD1 (6 bases). Trimming stripped 8 bases from V and 1 base from J, with 10 bases between. Per germline, CDR1 MNHEY and CDR2 SVGAGI. The CDR3 loop spans 13 amino acids. Here the CDR3 reads CASATGRTDTQYF. In nucleotides, the CDR3 is TGTGCCAGCGCGACAGGCCGCACAGATACGCAGTATTTT.

The rearrangement joins TRBV7-8 to TRBJ1-6, with D possibly matching TRBD1 (5 bases). V was pared by 5 bases and J by 7 bases, with 9 bases between. Germline lookup yields CDR1 SGHVS and CDR2 FQNEAQ. The CDR3 totals 13 residues. CDR3 in amino acids: CASSRQPNSPLHF. Written as DNA, the CDR3 is TGTGCCAGCAGCCGACAGCCAAATTCACCCCTCCACTTT.

The chain employs TRBV6-6 and TRBJ1-4; a possible D gene is TRBD1 (5 bases). The CDR3 has 14 amino acids. Germline V gives CDR1 MNHNY, CDR2 SVGAGI (reference sequence). V gave up 7 bases and J gave up 4 bases, with 13 bases separating them. Here the CDR3 reads CASTTGRGNEKLFF. CDR3 DNA sequence: TGTGCCAGCACCACGGGTAGGGGTAATGAAAAACTGTTTTTT.

The chain joins TRBV30 to TRBJ1-2; D unresolved. This CDR3 region has 14 residues. V lost 2 bases and J lost 6, with 16 bases in between. Germline V CDR1 and CDR2: GTSNPN, SVGIG (reference sequence). The CDR3: CAWSFRVMGNGYTF. In DNA form, the CDR3 reads TGTGCCTGGAGTTTTCGGGTCATGGGAAATGGCTACACCTTC.

This clone was counted a single time. The V gene is TRBV30, the J gene TRBJ1-5; D gene uncertain. CDR3 size: 15 residues. CDR1 and CDR2 (germline): GTSNPN, SVGIG (reference sequence). V was cut by 2 bases and J by 7 bases, with 18 bases left in between. The CDR3 region has the DNA TGTGCCTGGAGTCCTTATGACCCAAAAGCGCAGCCCCAGCATTTT. Protein: CAWSPYDPKAQPQHF.

In nucleotides, the CDR3 is TGCGCCAGCAGCTTGGAAGGACAGCCAAGCACAGATACGCAGTATTTT. Residues: CASSLEGQPSTDTQYF. The rearrangement links TRBV5-1 to TRBJ2-3, with TRBD1 as a possible D gene (6 bases). This CDR3 has 16 residues. V shed 0 bases and J shed 0 bases, with 11 bases lying between them. Germline V gives CDR1 SGHRS, CDR2 YFSETQ.

This chain links TRBV25-1 with TRBJ1-4; D remains unclear. V shed 1 base and J shed 4 bases, with 7 bases lying between them. Looked up from germline, CDR1 is MGHDK and CDR2 is SYGVNS. The CDR3 has 14 residues. In DNA, the CDR3 is TGTGCCAGCAGTGAATGGGGTAATAATGAAAAACTGTTTTTT. Encoded protein: CASSEWGNNEKLFF.

This chain connects TRBV6-1 to TRBJ1-5; D ambiguous. The CDR3 is 15 residues long. Trimming stripped 1 base from V and 3 bases from J, with 10 bases between. From germline, CDR1 is MNHNS and CDR2 SASEGT. The CDR3 DNA follows: TGTGCCAGCAGTGAAGTAGGGCAGGTCAATCAGCCCCAGCATTTT. It codes for CASSEVGQVNQPQHF.

CDR3 nucleotides: TGTGCCAGCAGCACGTCCGGGACAGGGGGTTCACCCCTCCACTTT. Its translation is CASSTSGTGGSPLHF. V usage is TRBV3-1 (or the pseudogene TRBV3-2) and J usage is TRBJ1-6, with 11 bases matching TRBD1. The V gene's germline CDR1 is LGHDT and CDR2 YNNKEL (reference sequence). This CDR3 region has 15 residues. V was pared by 5 bases and J by 9 bases, with 6 bases of the junction left unmatched.

The chain has TRBV7-9 and TRBJ2-1, with D possibly being TRBD1 (6 bases). Germline values: CDR1 SEHNR, CDR2 FQNEAQ (reference sequence). The length of the CDR3 is 13 residues. The germline V and J ends were trimmed by 4 bases and 6 bases, with 10 bases remaining between them. CDR3 nucleotides: TGTGCCAGCAGCTACACGGACAGCAATGAGCAGTTCTTC. This translates into CASSYTDSNEQFF.

The chain carries TRBV19 and TRBJ1-5; 9 bases align to TRBD1. CDR3 size: 14 residues. V was clipped by 7 bases and J by 6 bases; unmatched bases: 7. The germline V gene encodes CDR1 LNHDA and CDR2 SQIVND (reference sequence). The CDR3 region has the DNA TGTGCCAGTATGGGGACAGGGTATGGTCAGCCCCAGCATTTT. This encodes CASMGTGYGQPQHF.

This clone was seen a handful of times. The chain joins TRBV20-1 to TRBJ2-3; D may be TRBD2 (6 bases). Germline lookup yields CDR1 DFQATT and CDR2 SNEGSKA (reference sequence). This CDR3 is built from 11 residues. V was cut by 8 bases and J by 8 bases, with 14 bases left in between. DNA of the CDR3: TGCAGTTGGACTACCCGTGGTACGCAGTATTTT. This translates into CSWTTRGTQYF.

The chain is built from TRBV29-1 and TRBJ2-1; perhaps TRBD1 as D (6 bases). Trimming took off 1 base at V and 1 base at J, with 11 bases between the two ends. The CDR3 totals 15 residues. CDR1 is SQVTM and CDR2 is ANQGSEA in the germline V gene. CDR3 region: CSVEGGQGSYNEQFF. Written as DNA, the CDR3 is TGCAGCGTTGAAGGCGGTCAGGGGTCCTACAATGAGCAGTTCTTC.

The rearrangement links TRBV6-6 to TRBJ1-3; perhaps TRBD1 as D (5 bases). The CDR3 is 13 amino acids. V lost 5 bases, J lost 8 bases, and 13 bases lay in between. CDR1 and CDR2 (germline): MNHNY, SVGAGI (reference sequence). The CDR3 reads CASSPQGQHTIYF. The DNA for the CDR3 is TGTGCCAGCAGTCCCCAGGGTCAACACACCATATATTTT.

This chain links TRBV15 with TRBJ2-2; D may be TRBD1 (6 bases). The CDR3 runs 17 residues. Trimming stripped 3 bases from V and 2 bases from J, with 16 bases between. The germline V gene has CDR1 LNHNV and CDR2 YYDKDF (reference sequence). CDR3 amino acids: CATSRGVGTYNTGELFF. DNA of the CDR3: TGTGCCACCAGCAGGGGAGTGGGGACATACAACACCGGGGAGCTGTTTTTT.

The chain couples TRBV28 to TRBJ1-5; tentative D call: TRBD1 (5 bases). This CDR3 has 16 amino acids. Trimming took 5 bases from V and 0 from J, leaving 14 bases between them. CDR1 is MDHEN and CDR2 is SYDVKM in the germline V gene. CDR3 bases: TGTGCCAGCAGTCCGGATCAGGGACGTAGCAATCAGCCCCAGCATTTT. This codes for CASSPDQGRSNQPQHF.

CDR3 protein: CASSYSTGANEQYF. As DNA, the CDR3 is TGTGCCAGCAGTTACTCGACGGGGGCGAACGAGCAGTACTTC. This sequence joins TRBV6-5 and TRBJ2-7, with D tentatively TRBD1 or TRBD2 (6 bases each). Looked up from germline, CDR1 is MNHEY and CDR2 is SVGAGI. The CDR3 contains 14 residues. V lost 0 bases to trimming and J lost 5 bases, with 11 bases between them.

The J gene is TRBJ2-5, the V gene TRBV27, with 8 bases matching TRBD1. J was trimmed by 5 bases and V by 5 bases; bases with no gene match: 10. Germline values: CDR1 MNHEY, CDR2 SMNVEV (reference sequence). This CDR3 has 15 residues. The CDR3 is CASSPTRGRWETQYF. CDR3 bases: TGTGCCAGCAGTCCGACCAGGGGGCGGTGGGAGACCCAGTACTTC.

The chain has TRBV9 and TRBJ1-6; 8 bases are a match to TRBD1. Germline V lookup: CDR1 SGDLS, CDR2 YYNGEE. This CDR3 contains 15 residues. The V and J ends lost 0 bases and 7 bases, in that order; junction bases with no gene match: 3. The CDR3 is CASSVETGVNSPLHF. The CDR3 coding sequence is TGTGCCAGCAGCGTAGAGACAGGGGTAAATTCACCCCTCCACTTT. The whole variable domain, filled in from reference TRBV9 and TRBJ1-6, reads DSGVTQTPKHLITATGQRVTLRCSPRSGDLSVYWYQQSLDQGLQFLIQYYNGEERAKGNILERFSAQQFPDLHSELNLSSLELGDSALYFCASSVETGVNSPLHFGNGTRLTVT.

This clone appeared a single time. The CDR3 region is CASSLVGPKELAGVRQFF. The CDR3 DNA reads as TGTGCCAGCAGCCTCGTCGGCCCCAAGGAGCTAGCGGGAGTTCGGCAGTTCTTC. The V and J genes are TRBV21-1 and TRBJ2-1; the DNA was not compared with TRBD2, the D call given in the table. TRBV21-1 is a known pseudogene. There are 18 residues in the CDR3.